This T cell receptor beta chain was captured in a study of T cells in Graves' hyperthyroidism and ophthalmopathy. Study at large: Peripheral blood collection took place at initial diagnosis, before any treatment.

Germline CDR1 SGHAT, CDR2 FQDESV (reference sequence). The length of the CDR3 is 16 residues. Trimming took 5 bases from V and 3 from J; bases not matched to a gene: 7. Findings of the study overall: Blood also held most thyroid clonotypes expanded beyond 0.001.

TCR beta CDR3 region amplification was performed from RNA transcripts. In the first-round RT-PCR of the TCR CDR3, the HTBI primer set was used. TCRdb used MiXCR to reprocess the multiplex PCR reads, holding one entry per CDR3 protein. This sample carries 350,000 to 400,000 distinct CDR3 sequences, about a fifth of them seen once, and the ten largest clones take roughly 3.5%. For Graves' hyperthyroidism to be stable, ophthalmopathy could not progress within 18 months. The source of the PBMCs was 10 ml of fresh peripheral blood. This clonotype came up many times. Antigen: not known. J is TRBJ2-7 and V is TRBV11-1; 13 bases fit TRBD2. This clonotype was sampled from a young woman with Graves' hyperthyroidism. Sequencing input: blood. This CDR3 reads CASSPMTSGGYYEQYF. Written as DNA, the CDR3 is TGTGCCAGCAGCCCTATGACTAGCGGGGGGTACTACGAGCAGTACTTC.